A selection of T cell receptor beta chains follows, all from one sample in a study of shared clonotypes between healthy human individuals. Here immunoSEQ multiplex PCR was the method, and the copy in TCRdb shows in-frame clones only, minus some. The sample gives 500,000 to 650,000 clones, around 80% of which show up once; more than 10% is in the top ten. Material for sequencing was PBMCs. The receptors shown here come from a woman aged 40 to 55 in good health. Some clones in this sample may be carry-over from other donors' samples. Both conserved end residues are part of each CDR3. The order of the fields is CDR3 length, V gene, J gene, CDR3 protein.

length: 13; V: TRBV6-1; J: TRBJ2-3; CDR3: CASSEAETDTQYF
length: 15; V: TRBV28; J: TRBJ2-6; CDR3: CASSFDRAGANVLTF
length: 15; V: TRBV6-1; J: TRBJ2-7; CDR3: CASSYGPVTQNEQYF
length: 15; V: TRBV5-6; J: TRBJ2-7; CDR3: CASSRDYRGAYEQYF
length: 15; V: TRBV19; J: TRBJ2-2; CDR3: CASSAQRQVPGELFF
length: 14; V: TRBV2; J: TRBJ2-1; CDR3: CASSADGSYNEQFF
length: 15; V: TRBV7-2; J: TRBJ2-1; CDR3: CASSGTSGRYNEQFF
length: 16; V: TRBV5-1; J: TRBJ2-5; CDR3: CASSLWIRGYQETQYF
length: 15; V: TRBV18; J: TRBJ1-2; CDR3: CASSPSDRNPYGYTF
length: 13; V: TRBV30; J: TRBJ2-7; CDR3: CAWSGKTGGQQYF
length: 13; V: TRBV7-3; J: TRBJ2-1; CDR3: CASSQGLSNEQFF
length: 14; V: TRBV6-1; J: TRBJ2-7; CDR3: CASTLDRSSYEQYF
length: 12; V: TRBV11-3; J: TRBJ2-5; CDR3: CASSSGQETQYF
length: 16; V: TRBV11-2; J: TRBJ2-1; CDR3: CASSLIRGQGYNEQFF
length: 16; V: TRBV11-2; J: TRBJ1-2; CDR3: CASSRLVGAGSYGYTF
length: 17; V: TRBV5-1; J: TRBJ2-1; CDR3: CASSVRKLAGGNNEQFF
length: 13; V: TRBV5-5; J: TRBJ1-2; CDR3: CASSLEQGRGYTF
length: 16; V: TRBV19; J: TRBJ1-5; CDR3: CASSIIWVLGNQPQHF
length: 16; V: TRBV19; J: TRBJ2-2; CDR3: CASRPDWDYNTGELFF
length: 13; V: TRBV29-1; J: TRBJ2-2; CDR3: CSVEGARTRELFF
length: 16; V: TRBV6-5; J: TRBJ2-7; CDR3: CASSYSSTSEGYEQYF
length: 10; V: TRBV29-1; J: TRBJ2-5; CDR3: CSVDNLSQYF
length: 15; V: TRBV7-9; J: TRBJ2-7; CDR3: CASSFEARSSYEQYF